These 9 T cell receptor beta chains came from one sample sequenced in a study of T cell clonality in common variable immunodeficiency. This table comes from immunoSEQ multiplex PCR, and its TCRdb copy is limited to in-frame clones, with some not included. The sample yields 50,000 to 60,000 clones, without any singletons. Sequences were obtained from peripheral blood mononuclear cells. These receptors came from a person between 18 and 70 years old in good health.

As to this clone: The CDR3 is cut off 3 residues early in the read; its end comes from the germline J gene. This chain links TRBV19 with TRBJ1-1, with D unclear. The germline CDR1 and CDR2 sequences are LNHDA and SQIVND (reference sequence). This CDR3 contains 14 residues. V lost 3 bases, J lost 1 base, and 9 bases lay in between. The CDR3 DNA, read in part, is TGTGCCAGTAGTATCGGGTCCCAGAACACTGAA. Its translation is CASSIGSQNTE. The CDR3 in full is CASSIGSQNTEAFF.

This clone was seen repeatedly, ten times or more. The DNA ends 3 residues before the CDR3 does, and the rest of the CDR3 is filled in from the germline J gene. The rearrangement joins TRBV15 to TRBJ2-2; the D gene is possibly TRBD2 (6 bases). The germline CDR1 and CDR2 sequences are LNHNV and YYDKDF (reference sequence). V gave up 3 bases and J gave up 2 bases, with 10 bases separating them. This CDR3 has 15 amino acids. The CDR3 here is CATSSGTANTGELFF. The DNA read from the CDR3 is TGTGCCACCAGCAGTGGGACTGCCAACACCGGGGAG. The whole variable domain, remainder taken from reference TRBV15 and TRBJ2-2, is DAMVIQNPRYQVTQFGKPVTLSCSQTLNHNVMYWYQQKSSQAPKLLFHYYDKDFNNEADTPDNFQSRRPNTSFCFLDIRSPGLGDTAMYLCATSSGTANTGELFFGEGSRLTVL.

The table lists this clone with many counts. The DNA ends 3 residues before the CDR3 does, and the rest of the CDR3 is filled in from the germline J gene. The chain carries TRBV19 and TRBJ2-1, with D possibly TRBD1 on 6 matching bases. V lost 3 bases to trimming and J lost 3 bases, with 9 bases between them. The V gene's germline CDR1 is LNHDA and CDR2 SQIVND (reference sequence). The CDR3 is 14 amino acids. CDR3 in amino acids: CASSMARGYNEQFF. The sequenced CDR3 bases are TGTGCCAGTAGTATGGCCAGGGGCTACAATGAG.

This clone was counted ten times or more. The read stops 3 residues short of the end of the CDR3; the missing end is completed from the germline J gene. The chain links TRBV19 to TRBJ2-4, with 8 nucleotides matching TRBD1. Losses at the gene ends were 6 bases for V and 9 bases for J; bases not matched to a gene: 7. The V gene's germline CDR1 is LNHDA and CDR2 SQIVND (reference sequence). CDR3 length: 13 amino acids. Here the CDR3 reads CASRNSGGSIQYF. CDR3 DNA, as far as it was read: TGTGCCAGTAGGAACTCAGGGGGCAGCATT.

Many counts were recorded for this clone. The read ends 3 residues before the CDR3 terminus; that terminus is restored from the germline J gene. This chain uses TRBV20-1 with TRBJ2-7; 7 bases match TRBD2. Germline V gene sequence: CDR1 DFQATT, CDR2 SNEGSKA (reference sequence). Trimming took 6 bases from V and 6 from J; bases not matched to a gene: 5. The length of the CDR3 is 11 residues. Here the CDR3 reads CSASTSREQYF. The CDR3 DNA, read in part, is TGCAGTGCATCGACTAGCCGCGAG.

This clone was seen repeatedly, ten times or more. The sequenced fragment ends 3 residues before the CDR3 boundary, so the rest is inferred from the germline J gene. This CDR3 is also generated by other DNA sequences in the sample. J is TRBJ2-7 and V is TRBV5-1, with 7 bases matching TRBD1. Germline lookup yields CDR1 SGHRS and CDR2 YFSETQ. Losses at the gene ends were 4 bases for V and 3 bases for J; bases not matched to a gene: 7. CDR3 length equals 14 residues. The DNA read from the CDR3 is TGCGCCAGCAGCGGAGACAGGGCGGGCTACGAG. This translates into CASSGDRAGYE. The CDR3 reads in full as CASSGDRAGYEQYF. Using reference TRBV5-1 and TRBJ2-7 for the parts outside the CDR3, the full variable domain is KAGVTQTPRYLIKTRGQQVTLSCSPISGHRSVSWYQQTPGQGLQFLFEYFSETQRNKGNFPGRFSGRQFSNSRSEMNVSTLELGDSALYLCASSGDRAGYEQYFGPGTRLTVT.

The table lists this clone with many counts. CDR3 loop: CASSLQGNEKLFF. The CDR3 DNA, read in part, is TGTGCCAGCAGTCTACAGGGGAATGAAAAA. The V and J genes are TRBV6-2 or TRBV6-3 and TRBJ1-4; 7 positions agree with TRBD1. The CDR3 end is not reached by the read, which stops 3 residues before it; the germline J gene fills it in. The length of the CDR3 is 13 residues. Germline CDR1 is MNHEY and CDR2 is SVGEGT. The junction had 2 bases not matched to a gene; V was cut back by 5 bases and J by 5 bases.

In this sample, this clone turned up many times. The read ends 3 residues early relative to the CDR3; the germline J gene fills the gap. The genes are TRBV20-1 and TRBJ2-1; 8 bases line up with TRBD2. J gave up 8 bases and V 5 bases, and 8 bases lay outside the gene matches. The CDR3 runs to 13 residues. Per germline, CDR1 DFQATT and CDR2 SNEGSKA (reference sequence). CDR3 protein: CSAHQRERDEQFF. The CDR3 DNA, read in part, is TGCAGTGCTCACCAGCGGGAGAGGGATGAG.

The sample holds many counts of this clone. With the read ending 3 residues before the CDR3 end, the germline J gene is used to fill in that end. This sequence joins TRBV2 and TRBJ2-7; 10 bases agree with TRBD1. The CDR3 covers 14 residues. The J segment lost 1 base and the V segment lost 7 bases, leaving 4 bases of the junction unmatched. CDR1 and CDR2 (germline): SNHLY, FYNNEI. The CDR3 bases that were read are TGTGCCAGCAAAGGACAGGGGGGATCCTACGAG. Translated: CASKGQGGSYE. The whole CDR3 protein is CASKGQGGSYEQYF.